The rows below give T cell receptor beta chains drawn from one sample of a study of response to subunit inactivated influenza vaccine. TCRdb independently ran MiXCR on the RT-PCR reads; one entry per CDR3 protein. The sample contains roughly 170,000 distinct CDR3 sequences, nearly 9.5% of which appear only once. Sequenced material: non-naive T cells sorted from PBMCs, taken on the day of vaccination. The receptors shown here come from a man in his fifties or sixties who received an inactivated influenza vaccine. CDR3s include the opening cysteine and the closing phenylalanine or tryptophan.

>TRBJ2-5|TRBV7-2
CASSQTSGGRQTQYF
>TRBJ2-7|TRBV20-1
CSAREPGRPYEQYF
>TRBJ2-2|TRBV6-6
CASSYLAGELFF
>TRBJ2-7|TRBV7-9
CASSEGPAPPYEQYF
>TRBJ2-2|TRBV7-2
CASSSPPGELFF
>TRBJ1-2|TRBV13
CASSPRQGKRGYTF
>TRBJ2-7|TRBV11-2
CASSLGGAGGWYEQYF
>TRBJ2-5|TRBV24-1
CATSGAEGIQETQYF
>TRBJ2-3|TRBV3-1
CASSGTGPNGPYF
>TRBJ2-5|TRBV3-1
CASSRELAGGETQYF
>TRBJ2-5|TRBV20-1
CSARERETQYF
>TRBJ2-5|TRBV11-2
CASSLGQVRETQYF
>TRBJ2-3|TRBV5-1
CASSLGSAGGYEDTQYF
>TRBJ2-7|TRBV20-1
CSANPLGGTYEQYF
>TRBJ2-2|TRBV6-2/TRBV6-3
CASSYNGQWIAGELFF
>TRBJ1-1|TRBV5-1
CASSLGAGQMNTEAFF
>TRBJ2-7|TRBV10-3
CAISERGAGYEQYF
>TRBJ1-1|TRBV6-2/TRBV6-3
CASSARAGRGTEAFF
>TRBJ2-5|TRBV20-1
CSARGGETQYF
>TRBJ2-1|TRBV6-2/TRBV6-3
CASRMTGGGAHNEQFF
>TRBJ2-3|TRBV7-2
CASSVESTQYF
>TRBJ2-7|TRBV5-6
CASSMTESYEQYF
>TRBJ1-4|TRBV5-5
CASSLDLGTSNEKLFF